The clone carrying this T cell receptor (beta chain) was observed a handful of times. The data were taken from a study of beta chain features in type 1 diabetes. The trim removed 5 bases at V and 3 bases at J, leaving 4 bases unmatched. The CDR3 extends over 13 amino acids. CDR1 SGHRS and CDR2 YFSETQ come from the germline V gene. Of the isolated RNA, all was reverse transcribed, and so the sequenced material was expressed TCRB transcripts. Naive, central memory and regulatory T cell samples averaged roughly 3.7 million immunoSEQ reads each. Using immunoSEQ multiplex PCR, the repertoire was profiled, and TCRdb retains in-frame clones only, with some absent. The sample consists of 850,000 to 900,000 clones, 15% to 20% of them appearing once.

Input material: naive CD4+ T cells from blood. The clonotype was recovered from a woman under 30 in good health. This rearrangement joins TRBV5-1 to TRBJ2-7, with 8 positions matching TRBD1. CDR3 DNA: TGCGCCAGCAGAACCGGGACAGGCTACGAGCAGTACTTC. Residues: CASRTGTGYEQYF.